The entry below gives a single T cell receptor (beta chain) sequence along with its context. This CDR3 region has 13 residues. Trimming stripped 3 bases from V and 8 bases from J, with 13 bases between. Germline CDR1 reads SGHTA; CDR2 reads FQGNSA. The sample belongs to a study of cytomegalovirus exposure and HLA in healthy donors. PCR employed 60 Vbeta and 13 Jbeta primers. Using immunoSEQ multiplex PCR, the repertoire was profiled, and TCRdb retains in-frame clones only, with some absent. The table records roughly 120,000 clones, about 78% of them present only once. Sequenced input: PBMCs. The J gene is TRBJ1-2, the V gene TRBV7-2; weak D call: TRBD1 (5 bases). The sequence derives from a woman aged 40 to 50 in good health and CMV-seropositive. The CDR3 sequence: CASSFDQGGGYTF. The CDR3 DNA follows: TGTGCCAGCAGCTTCGATCAGGGAGGAGGCTACACCTTC.